This TCR beta chain emerged from a study of T-cell memory formation after mild COVID-19 (dated by TCRdb to the early 2020s). At the level of the whole study: TCR sequence clusters from the two donors were found to be largely donor specific. Longitudinal TCRalpha and TCRbeta repertoire sequencing tracked T-cell clones expanding and contracting after mild COVID-19 in two donors. Two young, previously healthy adult volunteers made up the cohort, one male and one female. Paper-wide results and their limitations: The detection of some responding clones in pre-infection memory suggests that pre-existing cross-reactive memory T cells joined the SARS-CoV-2 response. Clones that contracted from day 15 to 85 showed balanced CD4/CD8 phenotypes, whereas a second wave of clones that expanded from day 15 to 37 leaned towards CD4+. Contracting CD4+ clones turned up mainly in the CM and EM memory subsets, whereas EMRA was where CD8+ clones were enriched. The study covered only a couple of mild cases, and larger cohorts including severe cases with pre-infection samples were considered necessary. SARS-CoV-2 specificity was not confirmed for the second-wave clones peaking on day 37.

This clonotype was recorded a few times. Which antigen it targets is not known. Base qualities are not at hand, and no much larger clone is one base apart. Ficoll-Paque density gradient centrifugation was used to isolate PBMCs. These reads were obtained on an Illumina NovaSeq 6000. cDNA libraries for TCRalpha and TCRbeta were prepared by 5'RACE using constant-segment primers, with sample barcodes and unique molecular identifiers added. RNA was extracted from every sample with Trizol reagent. Library amplification was performed in two PCR steps, and a second sample barcode and Illumina TruSeq adapters were introduced in the second step. Libraries were sequenced on an Illumina NovaSeq with 2 x 150 bp paired-end reads. Regarding the original processing steps: Reads were demultiplexed and collapsed into UMI-guided consensus sequences with migec v1.2.7. Using mixcr v2.1.11, UMI consensuses were aligned to TRA and TRB V and J templates and then assembled into clonotypes. A clonotype was counted as expanded or contracted only when both edgeR and NoisET called the clonotype significant, with the noise models trained on biological replicates. edgeR calls used a false discovery rate-adjusted p below 0.01 and a log2 fold-change threshold of 1. As an exploratory analysis of dynamics, max-normalized trajectories of the 1000 most abundant clonotypes were examined with PCA combined with hierarchical clustering. Separately sequenced CD4+ and CD8+ repertoires were used to assign a CD4 or CD8 phenotype to each responding clone. TCRdb ran its own pipeline on the public reads, namely fastp trimming at Q25 and MiXCR clone calling, and kept in-frame beta chains. Each CDR3 protein gets just one entry, which takes the most common genes and DNA from the rows behind it. The V and J calls and clone size are TCRdb's, not the authors'. The sample table shows more than 400,000 distinct CDR3 sequences, and 15% to 20% are seen once. The biggest ten clones account for over 9% of the sample.

Including the terminal cysteine and phenylalanine, the CDR3 comprises 16 residues. The only DNA kept is the CDR3, 48 bases in frame from the first base. V is cut back by 0 bases and J by 5 bases, with 9 bases in the junction unmatched. The germline V gene specifies SGHTA as CDR1 and FQGNSA as CDR2. Input material: PBMCs or a T cell subset sorted from them (not recorded which). The sequence derives from an adult woman who had mild COVID-19 (a few samples of this study predate the infection). The sample titles of this study are shuffled in the database, so cell type and time point are left out; the donor was told from shared clones. The sequence links TRBV7-2 to TRBJ2-7; 8 central bases correspond to TRBD1. The DNA sequence reads TGTGCCAGCAGCTTAGCGAGTACAGGGGGTCGAGACGAGCAGTACTTC. Translated, it gives CASSLASTGGRDEQYF.